Listed below are T cell receptor beta chains from one sample, sequenced in a study of regulatory T cells in long-lasting Graves disease. TCRdb re-called the multiplex PCR reads with MiXCR, one entry per CDR3 protein. The sample contains approximately 290,000 distinct CDR3 sequences, around 21% of which appear only once. Source: peripheral blood mononuclear cells (PBMCs), taken when the disease was refractory, from a patient treated with antithyroid drugs. Every receptor here comes from a female donor with Graves disease. Each CDR3 is given with its conserved first and last residue. The order of the fields is clone size, J gene, V gene, D gene, CDR3 DNA, CDR3 protein. A D gene is named only where the DNA matches it firmly. Not every row has a clone size; where given, it reads once, few, many or a size class.

clone_size: .
j_call: TRBJ2-7
v_call: TRBV13
d_call: TRBD1
cdr3_nt: TGTGCCAGCAGCTTCAGGGGGCTAAACTACGAGCAGTACTTC
cdr3_aa: CASSFRGLNYEQYF

clone_size: many
j_call: TRBJ1-2
v_call: TRBV2
d_call: .
cdr3_nt: TGTGCCAGCAGTGAAGCCCGGTCCCTATATGGCTACACCTTC
cdr3_aa: CASSEARSLYGYTF

clone_size: .
j_call: TRBJ2-2
v_call: TRBV6-1
d_call: TRBD1
cdr3_nt: TGTGCCAGATCACAGGGGCTCTACACCGGGGAGCTGTTTTTT
cdr3_aa: CARSQGLYTGELFF

clone_size: few
j_call: TRBJ2-7
v_call: TRBV4-1
d_call: .
cdr3_nt: TGCGCCAGCAGCAAAAATACGGGGTACGAGCAGTACTTC
cdr3_aa: CASSKNTGYEQYF

clone_size: .
j_call: TRBJ2-5
v_call: TRBV7-2
d_call: .
cdr3_nt: TGTGCCAGCAGCTTAGGGTATTGGGAGACCCAGTACTTC
cdr3_aa: CASSLGYWETQYF

clone_size: many
j_call: TRBJ2-7
v_call: TRBV6-1
d_call: .
cdr3_nt: TGTGCCAGCAGTCCTGGGGGCGGGACAGCGCTATTCCGGAGCTCCTACGAGCAGTACTTC
cdr3_aa: CASSPGGGTALFRSSYEQYF

clone_size: many
j_call: TRBJ1-1
v_call: TRBV6-5
d_call: TRBD1
cdr3_nt: TGTGCCAGCAGTTACCACAGGGGGACACACACTGAAGCTTTCTTT
cdr3_aa: CASSYHRGTHTEAFF

clone_size: .
j_call: TRBJ1-2
v_call: TRBV29-1
d_call: .
cdr3_nt: TGCAGCCTCCTCGGCGCCAAATATGGCTACACCTTC
cdr3_aa: CSLLGAKYGYTF

clone_size: .
j_call: TRBJ2-7
v_call: TRBV5-1
d_call: .
cdr3_nt: TGCGCCAGCAGCTCGCAAGCAGCCGGGACGCTTGGCTACGAGCAGTACTTC
cdr3_aa: CASSSQAAGTLGYEQYF

clone_size: .
j_call: TRBJ2-7
v_call: TRBV27
d_call: TRBD2
cdr3_nt: TGTGCCAGCGGACTAGTAGGCCGCGAGCAGTACTTC
cdr3_aa: CASGLVGREQYF

clone_size: few
j_call: TRBJ2-7
v_call: TRBV12-5
d_call: .
cdr3_nt: TGTGCTAGTGTAGGAGGCGAGCAGTACTTC
cdr3_aa: CASVGGEQYF

clone_size: few
j_call: TRBJ1-5
v_call: TRBV19
d_call: .
cdr3_nt: TGTGCCAGTAGTATAGAAGCGGGTATGGGGCAGCCCCAGCATTTT
cdr3_aa: CASSIEAGMGQPQHF

clone_size: many
j_call: TRBJ2-7
v_call: TRBV12-3/TRBV12-4
d_call: TRBD2
cdr3_nt: TGTGCCAGCAGCCCTCGACTAGCACCAGTAGGCGAGCAGTACTTC
cdr3_aa: CASSPRLAPVGEQYF

clone_size: .
j_call: TRBJ1-1
v_call: TRBV4-3
d_call: .
cdr3_nt: TGCGCCAGCAGCCAAGAGGTCGGGAACACTGAAGCTTTCTTT
cdr3_aa: CASSQEVGNTEAFF

clone_size: many
j_call: TRBJ1-1
v_call: TRBV6-5
d_call: .
cdr3_nt: TGTGCCAGCAGTTACTCTAAAGGGGGAAGGGACACTGAAGCTTTCTTT
cdr3_aa: CASSYSKGGRDTEAFF

clone_size: .
j_call: TRBJ2-1
v_call: TRBV5-1
d_call: .
cdr3_nt: TGCGCCAGCAGCTTAGCAGCGGCTTCTTACAATGAGCAGTTCTTC
cdr3_aa: CASSLAAASYNEQFF

clone_size: few
j_call: TRBJ1-1
v_call: TRBV5-5
d_call: TRBD1
cdr3_nt: TGTGCCAGCAGCTACTCAGGGGGCCTTTTGAACACTGAAGCTTTCTTT
cdr3_aa: CASSYSGGLLNTEAFF

clone_size: .
j_call: TRBJ1-2
v_call: TRBV6-1
d_call: .
cdr3_nt: TGTGCCAGCAGCTCGGTGGGCAGCTATGGCTACACCTTC
cdr3_aa: CASSSVGSYGYTF

clone_size: .
j_call: TRBJ1-3
v_call: TRBV5-1
d_call: .
cdr3_nt: TGCGCCAGCAGCGTGGAGGGATCTGGAAACACCATATATTTT
cdr3_aa: CASSVEGSGNTIYF

clone_size: many
j_call: TRBJ2-7
v_call: TRBV6-1
d_call: .
cdr3_nt: TGTGCCAGCAGTGAAATGAATAGAGGGGGACGGGTAACCTACGAGCAGTACTTC
cdr3_aa: CASSEMNRGGRVTYEQYF

clone_size: .
j_call: TRBJ2-7
v_call: TRBV7-9
d_call: TRBD2
cdr3_nt: TGTGCCAGCAGCTTAGCGACTCTAGCGGCCGACGAGCAGTACTTC
cdr3_aa: CASSLATLAADEQYF

clone_size: many
j_call: TRBJ1-2
v_call: TRBV30
d_call: .
cdr3_nt: TGTGCCTGCCTAACTGGAACCTATGGCTACACCTTC
cdr3_aa: CACLTGTYGYTF

clone_size: many
j_call: TRBJ2-7
v_call: TRBV7-2
d_call: .
cdr3_nt: TGTGCCAGCAGCTTAGCGTCCCAGTCGGACGAGCAGTACTTC
cdr3_aa: CASSLASQSDEQYF

clone_size: many
j_call: TRBJ2-7
v_call: TRBV11-2
d_call: .
cdr3_nt: TGTGCCAGCAGCTTAGAGGCGGGGCCCTACGAGCAGTACTTC
cdr3_aa: CASSLEAGPYEQYF

clone_size: .
j_call: TRBJ2-5
v_call: TRBV5-6
d_call: .
cdr3_nt: TGTGCCAGCAGCTCTGCTGGGGAAGGGTTATGGACCCAGTACTTC
cdr3_aa: CASSSAGEGLWTQYF

clone_size: many
j_call: TRBJ2-7
v_call: TRBV5-1
d_call: TRBD2
cdr3_nt: TGCGCCAGCAATCCAGGACTAGCGGATTACGAGCAGTACTTC
cdr3_aa: CASNPGLADYEQYF

clone_size: few
j_call: TRBJ1-1
v_call: TRBV4-1
d_call: .
cdr3_nt: TGCGCCAGCAGCCAGACACCCTCATGGGTCACTGAAGCTTTCTTT
cdr3_aa: CASSQTPSWVTEAFF

clone_size: many
j_call: TRBJ2-1
v_call: TRBV2
d_call: .
cdr3_nt: TGTGCCAGCAGTGATCCGGGGGACAGAGCAAACAATGAGCAGTTCTTC
cdr3_aa: CASSDPGDRANNEQFF

clone_size: many
j_call: TRBJ2-7
v_call: TRBV28
d_call: TRBD2
cdr3_nt: TGTGCCAGCACCTCAGCGGGAGTTGGGATCGAGCAGTACTTC
cdr3_aa: CASTSAGVGIEQYF

clone_size: many
j_call: TRBJ1-6
v_call: TRBV27
d_call: .
cdr3_nt: TGTGCCAGCACCCGGGGGGGCCCTGCGGGACCCCTCCACTTT
cdr3_aa: CASTRGGPAGPLHF

clone_size: few
j_call: TRBJ2-7
v_call: TRBV28
d_call: .
cdr3_nt: TGTGCCAGCAGTTCGCTGGAGGAAAGCGAGCAGTACTTC
cdr3_aa: CASSSLEESEQYF

clone_size: .
j_call: TRBJ2-2
v_call: TRBV11-2
d_call: .
cdr3_nt: TGTGCCAGCAGCTTAGGAGTGGACACCGGGGAGCTGTTTTTT
cdr3_aa: CASSLGVDTGELFF

clone_size: many
j_call: TRBJ1-6
v_call: TRBV28
d_call: .
cdr3_nt: TGTGCCAGCAGTCCTACCCGGGTAGTTTATAATTCACCCCTCCACTTT
cdr3_aa: CASSPTRVVYNSPLHF

clone_size: many
j_call: TRBJ1-4
v_call: TRBV28
d_call: .
cdr3_nt: TGTGCCAGCAGTTTTTACGGTCCCAGGGGCGAAAAACTGTTTTTT
cdr3_aa: CASSFYGPRGEKLFF

clone_size: .
j_call: TRBJ1-1
v_call: TRBV6-4
d_call: .
cdr3_nt: TGTGCCAGCGGGAGCGCGGACCTATTTGAAGCTTTCTTT
cdr3_aa: CASGSADLFEAFF

clone_size: .
j_call: TRBJ2-1
v_call: TRBV29-1
d_call: TRBD2
cdr3_nt: TGCAGCGTTTCCCTTAGCGGGAGTGGAGGTGAGCAGTTCTTC
cdr3_aa: CSVSLSGSGGEQFF

clone_size: many
j_call: TRBJ2-5
v_call: TRBV7-2
d_call: .
cdr3_nt: TGTGCCAGCAGCTTAGGGGGTGGGTGGGGCCAAGAGACCCAGTACTTC
cdr3_aa: CASSLGGGWGQETQYF

clone_size: many
j_call: TRBJ1-5
v_call: TRBV28
d_call: .
cdr3_nt: TGTGCCGCGTGGAGGGCGGGCAATCAGCCCCAGCATTTT
cdr3_aa: CAAWRAGNQPQHF

clone_size: many
j_call: TRBJ2-7
v_call: TRBV27
d_call: .
cdr3_nt: TGTGCCAGCAGTTCCATCGCGACCCCTCTCACCTACGAGCAGTACTTC
cdr3_aa: CASSSIATPLTYEQYF

clone_size: many
j_call: TRBJ1-2
v_call: TRBV3-1
d_call: .
cdr3_nt: TGTGCCAGCAGCCAAGAGGGAGAAATCTATGGCTACACCTTC
cdr3_aa: CASSQEGEIYGYTF

clone_size: few
j_call: TRBJ2-3
v_call: TRBV28
d_call: TRBD1
cdr3_nt: TGTGCCAGCAGTTCGACAGGGGCCACAGATACGCAGTATTTT
cdr3_aa: CASSSTGATDTQYF

clone_size: .
j_call: TRBJ1-1
v_call: TRBV12-3/TRBV12-4
d_call: .
cdr3_nt: TGTGCCAGCAGTCCTCGGTGGGGGGACACTGAAGCTTTCTTT
cdr3_aa: CASSPRWGDTEAFF

clone_size: many
j_call: TRBJ2-7
v_call: TRBV5-1
d_call: .
cdr3_nt: TGCGCCAGCAGCAGTCCGGGACCGAGCTACGAGCAGTACTTC
cdr3_aa: CASSSPGPSYEQYF

clone_size: .
j_call: TRBJ2-5
v_call: TRBV6-2/TRBV6-3
d_call: .
cdr3_nt: TGTGCCAGCAACGTCGTATACCGAGAGACCCAGTACTTC
cdr3_aa: CASNVVYRETQYF

clone_size: few
j_call: TRBJ2-5
v_call: TRBV4-2
d_call: .
cdr3_nt: TGTGCCAGCAGCTCAATCGACGGGGAGACCCAGTACTTC
cdr3_aa: CASSSIDGETQYF

clone_size: .
j_call: TRBJ2-7
v_call: TRBV3-1
d_call: TRBD1
cdr3_nt: TGTGCCAGCACGCAGGGATCCGGGACAGGTTATCTCGAGCAGTACTTC
cdr3_aa: CASTQGSGTGYLEQYF

clone_size: many
j_call: TRBJ2-5
v_call: TRBV6-1
d_call: .
cdr3_nt: TGTGCCAGCAGGGGGACTGCCTACGAGACCCAGTACTTC
cdr3_aa: CASRGTAYETQYF

clone_size: .
j_call: TRBJ1-6
v_call: TRBV30
d_call: .
cdr3_nt: TGTGCCTGGAGTGGGAGGCGGGCCGGATCACCCCTCCACTTT
cdr3_aa: CAWSGRRAGSPLHF

clone_size: .
j_call: TRBJ2-1
v_call: TRBV7-9
d_call: TRBD2
cdr3_nt: TGTGCCAGCAGCGGGAGGGTCAATGAGCAGTTCTTC
cdr3_aa: CASSGRVNEQFF

clone_size: .
j_call: TRBJ2-7
v_call: TRBV19
d_call: TRBD2
cdr3_nt: TGTGCCAGTAGTATAGGGGCGGGAGCCCTCACCTACGAGCAGTACTTC
cdr3_aa: CASSIGAGALTYEQYF

clone_size: many
j_call: TRBJ2-7
v_call: TRBV28
d_call: TRBD1
cdr3_nt: TGTGCCAGCAGGCCCGACAGGGGAGGCGAGCAGTACTTC
cdr3_aa: CASRPDRGGEQYF

clone_size: .
j_call: TRBJ2-2
v_call: TRBV6-1
d_call: .
cdr3_nt: TGTGCCAGCAACGGGGAGCTGTTTTTT
cdr3_aa: CASNGELFF

clone_size: .
j_call: TRBJ2-1
v_call: TRBV6-1
d_call: TRBD2
cdr3_nt: TGTGCCAGCAGTCCGGGACTAGCGGAGTACAATGAGCAGTTCTTC
cdr3_aa: CASSPGLAEYNEQFF

clone_size: many
j_call: TRBJ1-5
v_call: TRBV6-2/TRBV6-3
d_call: .
cdr3_nt: TGTGCCAGCAGTTACTCCTATACAGGGAACAATCAGCCCCAGCATTTT
cdr3_aa: CASSYSYTGNNQPQHF

clone_size: once
j_call: TRBJ2-1
v_call: TRBV5-1
d_call: .
cdr3_nt: TGCGCCAGCAGCCCCGTGAGAGGGCCGGACAATGAGCAGTTCTTC
cdr3_aa: CASSPVRGPDNEQFF

clone_size: few
j_call: TRBJ1-2
v_call: TRBV19
d_call: .
cdr3_nt: TGTGCCAGTAGGACAGGTCCTGGCTACACCTTC
cdr3_aa: CASRTGPGYTF

clone_size: .
j_call: TRBJ2-5
v_call: TRBV6-2/TRBV6-3
d_call: TRBD2
cdr3_nt: TGTGCCAGCAGTTACTCGACTAGCGAAGAGACCCAGTACTTC
cdr3_aa: CASSYSTSEETQYF

clone_size: .
j_call: TRBJ1-5
v_call: TRBV19
d_call: .
cdr3_nt: TGTGCCAGTAGTATAGCAGGGTTTCGTAGCAATCAGCCCCAGCATTTT
cdr3_aa: CASSIAGFRSNQPQHF

clone_size: many
j_call: TRBJ2-5
v_call: TRBV20-1
d_call: TRBD2
cdr3_nt: TGCAGTGCAAATTTCTGGGGGGGGACCCAGTACTTC
cdr3_aa: CSANFWGGTQYF